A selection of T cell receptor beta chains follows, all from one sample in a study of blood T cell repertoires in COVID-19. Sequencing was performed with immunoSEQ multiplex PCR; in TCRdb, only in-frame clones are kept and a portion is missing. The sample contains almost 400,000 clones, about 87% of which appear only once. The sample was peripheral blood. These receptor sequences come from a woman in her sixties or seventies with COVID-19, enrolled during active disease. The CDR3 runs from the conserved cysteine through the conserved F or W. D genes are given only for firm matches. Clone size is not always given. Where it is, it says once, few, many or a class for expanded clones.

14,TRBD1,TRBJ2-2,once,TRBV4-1,TGCGCCAGCAGCCAGGGACAGGGGACCGGGGAGCTGTTTTTT,CASSQGQGTGELFF
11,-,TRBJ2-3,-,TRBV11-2,TGTGCCAGCAGCTTTTTCCTTACGCAGTATTTT,CASSFFLTQYF
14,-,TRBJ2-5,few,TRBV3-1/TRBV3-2,TGTGCCAGCAGCCAAGAAGGGGGACGGGAGACCCAGTACTTC,CASSQEGGRETQYF
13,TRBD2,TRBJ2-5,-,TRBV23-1,TGCGCCAGCAGTCAAACTAGCGGGGGGACCCAGTACTTC,CASSQTSGGTQYF
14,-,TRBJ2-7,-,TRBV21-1,TGTGCCAGCAGCACACCGGGACAGTTAAACGAGCAGTACTTC,CASSTPGQLNEQYF
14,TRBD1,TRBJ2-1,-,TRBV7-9,TGTGCCAGCAGTCGCCGACAGGGGCAGGGTGAGCAGTTCTTC,CASSRRQGQGEQFF
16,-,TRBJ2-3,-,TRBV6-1,TGTGCCAGCAGTGACCCTTTTGGGGCAAACACAGATACGCAGTATTTT,CASSDPFGANTDTQYF
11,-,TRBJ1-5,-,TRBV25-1,TGTGCCAGCAGTGGGGGAGCATCCCAGCATTTT,CASSGGASQHF
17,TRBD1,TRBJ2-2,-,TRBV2,TGTGCCAGCCATACGCCCGGTGGGACAGGGGGAACCGGGGAGCTGTTTTTT,CASHTPGGTGGTGELFF
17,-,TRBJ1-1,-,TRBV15,TGTGCCACCAGCCTTCAATTCGGACCCCGGGGGAACACTGAAGCTTTCTTT,CATSLQFGPRGNTEAFF
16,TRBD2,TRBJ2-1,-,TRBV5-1,TGCGCCAGCAGCTTACTAGCGGGAGGGGGCTACAATGAGCAGTTCTTC,CASSLLAGGGYNEQFF
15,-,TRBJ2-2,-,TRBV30,TGTGCCTGGAGGAGGGCGGGAACGAACACCGGGGAGCTGTTTTTT,CAWRRAGTNTGELFF
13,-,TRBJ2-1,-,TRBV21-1,TGTGCCAGCAGCAAACGGGAGGACAATGAGCAGTTCTTC,CASSKREDNEQFF
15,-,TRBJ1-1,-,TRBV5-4,TGTGCCAGCAGCTTGGGTCTTTCCCCCGGCACTGAAGCTTTCTTT,CASSLGLSPGTEAFF
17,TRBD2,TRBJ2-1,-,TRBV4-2,TGTGCCAGCAGCCAAGATCCTCGAGCGGGGTCCTACAATGAGCAGTTCTTC,CASSQDPRAGSYNEQFF
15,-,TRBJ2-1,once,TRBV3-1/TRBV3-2,TGTGCCAGCAGCCAAGATCGGGGGGCTTACAATGAGCAGTTCTTC,CASSQDRGAYNEQFF
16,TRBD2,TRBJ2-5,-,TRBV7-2,TGTGCCAGCAGCATAGTCGGGACTAGCGGCCAAGAGACCCAGTACTTC,CASSIVGTSGQETQYF
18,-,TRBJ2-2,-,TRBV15,TGTGCCACCAGCAGGCACAGGGATGGCCCAGTGAACACCGGGGAGCTGTTTTTT,CATSRHRDGPVNTGELFF
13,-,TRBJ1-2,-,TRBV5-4,TGTGCCAGCAGCTTGCAGGGTACCTATGGCTACACCTTC,CASSLQGTYGYTF
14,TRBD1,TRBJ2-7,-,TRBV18,TGTGCCAGCTCACCTGGTGGGACAGGGTCCCCGCAGTACTTC,CASSPGGTGSPQYF
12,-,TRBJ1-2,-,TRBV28,TGTGCCAGCAGTTTAGTCGGCTATGGCTACACCTTC,CASSLVGYGYTF
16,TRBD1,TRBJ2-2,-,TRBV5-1,TGCGCCAGCAGCTTGGCGGGACAGGTGAACACCGGGGAGCTGTTTTTT,CASSLAGQVNTGELFF
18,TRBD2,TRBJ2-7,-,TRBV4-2,TGTGCCAGCAGCCATTATAGCGGGGGTTACTCGAGCTCCTACGAGCAGTACTTC,CASSHYSGGYSSSYEQYF
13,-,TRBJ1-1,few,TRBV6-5,TGTGCCAGCAGTTGGAGCCTTAACACTGAAGCTTTCTTT,CASSWSLNTEAFF
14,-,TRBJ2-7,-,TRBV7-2,TGTGCCAGCAGCTTAGACAGGTATACGTACGAGCAGTACTTC,CASSLDRYTYEQYF
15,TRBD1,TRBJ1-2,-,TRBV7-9,TGTGCCAGCAGCTTAGTGGACAGGGGAACTTATGGCTACACCTTC,CASSLVDRGTYGYTF
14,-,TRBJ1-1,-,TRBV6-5,TGTGCCAGCAGTTATAACAGGGCGGACACTGAAGCTTTCTTT,CASSYNRADTEAFF
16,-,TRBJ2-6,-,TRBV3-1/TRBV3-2,TGTGCCAGCAGCCAAGAGTGGGCCTCTGGGGCCAACGTCCTGACTTTC,CASSQEWASGANVLTF
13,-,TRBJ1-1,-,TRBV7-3,TGTGCCAGCAGCTTAAATTTCTACACTGAAGCTTTCTTT,CASSLNFYTEAFF
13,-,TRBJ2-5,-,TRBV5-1,TGCGCCAGCAGCCTCCAGGGGAGAGAGACCCAGTACTTC,CASSLQGRETQYF
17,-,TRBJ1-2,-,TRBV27,TGTGCCAGCAGTCCCCGATGGACTGCAACTAGAGAGGATGGCTACACCTTC,CASSPRWTATREDGYTF
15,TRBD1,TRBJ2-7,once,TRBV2,TGTGCCAGCAGTAACCTGGACAGGGGGCGAACAGAGCAGTACTTC,CASSNLDRGRTEQYF
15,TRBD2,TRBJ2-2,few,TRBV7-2,TGTGCCAGCAGCTTAGAAGCGGGGAGCACCGGGGAGCTGTTTTTT,CASSLEAGSTGELFF
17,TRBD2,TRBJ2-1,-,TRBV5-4,TGTGCCAGCAGCTCCGGGACTAGCGGGGGGCCCTCTCGTGAGCAGTTCTTC,CASSSGTSGGPSREQFF
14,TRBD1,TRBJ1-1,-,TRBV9,TGTGCCAGCAGTCAGGGGGCGCGGAACACTGAAGCTTTCTTT,CASSQGARNTEAFF
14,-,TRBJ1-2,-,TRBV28,TGTGCCAGCACCAACAACCCAGGGGTCTATGGCTACACCTTC,CASTNNPGVYGYTF
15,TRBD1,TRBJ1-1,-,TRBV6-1,TGTGCCAGCAGTGAATTCCAGGGGGCGAAGATTGAAGCTTTCTTT,CASSEFQGAKIEAFF
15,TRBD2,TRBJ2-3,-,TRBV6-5,TGTGCCAGCAGACCGTGGGCGGGGGGGCGTGATACGCAGTATTTT,CASRPWAGGRDTQYF
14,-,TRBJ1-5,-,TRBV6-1,TGTGCCAGCAGTGACCGACAGAGCAATCAGCCCCAGCATTTT,CASSDRQSNQPQHF
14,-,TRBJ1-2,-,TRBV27,TGTGCCAGCAGTCGGACAGCGACTAACTATGGCTACACCTTC,CASSRTATNYGYTF
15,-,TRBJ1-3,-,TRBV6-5,TGTGCCAGCAGGCCATATGGACTCGCAGGAAACACCATATATTTT,CASRPYGLAGNTIYF
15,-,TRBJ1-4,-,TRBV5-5,TGTGCCAGCAGCCCGCCTCTGGGGGCCCGAGAAAAACTGTTTTTT,CASSPPLGAREKLFF
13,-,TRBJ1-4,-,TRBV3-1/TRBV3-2,TGTGCCAGCAGCCAAAGCGGGGGGGAAAAACTGTTTTTT,CASSQSGGEKLFF
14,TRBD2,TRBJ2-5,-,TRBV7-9,TGTGCCAGCAGCCCCCTCGGGAGGGCGGAGACCCAGTACTTC,CASSPLGRAETQYF
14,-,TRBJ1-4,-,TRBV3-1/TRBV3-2,TGTGCCAGCAGCCAAGTTAAACTTGATGAAAAACTGTTTTTT,CASSQVKLDEKLFF
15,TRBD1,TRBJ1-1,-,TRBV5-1,TGCGCCAGCAGCCCGATGACAGGGGGGCACACTGAAGCTTTCTTT,CASSPMTGGHTEAFF
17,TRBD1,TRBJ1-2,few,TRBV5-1,TGCGCCAGCAGCAACCTCCCGGGACAGGCCCCCGCCTATGGCTACACCTTC,CASSNLPGQAPAYGYTF
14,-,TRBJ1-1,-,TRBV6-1,TGTGCCAGCAGTGAAGGCACTTTGAACACTGAAGCTTTCTTT,CASSEGTLNTEAFF
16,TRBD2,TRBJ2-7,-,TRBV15,TGTGCCACCAGCAGAGAGGCAGCGGGGGGCCGCTACGAGCAGTACTTC,CATSREAAGGRYEQYF
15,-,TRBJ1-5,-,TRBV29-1,TGCAGCGTCGCCCAGGCGGGGCTCGGCAATCAGCCCCAGCATTTT,CSVAQAGLGNQPQHF
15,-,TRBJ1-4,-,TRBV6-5,TGTGCCAGCAGTCAGAACAGGGAGGGGAATGAAAAACTGTTTTTT,CASSQNREGNEKLFF
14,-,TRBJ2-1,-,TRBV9,TGTGCCAGCAGCGTAGGAGGGTCCACCGATGAGCAGTTCTTC,CASSVGGSTDEQFF
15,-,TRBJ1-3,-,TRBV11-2,TGTGCCAGCAGCTTGGCAGGGCCCCCTGGAAACACCATATATTTT,CASSLAGPPGNTIYF
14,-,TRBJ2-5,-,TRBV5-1,TGCGCCAGCAGCTTGTTGGCTCTCCAAGAGACCCAGTACTTC,CASSLLALQETQYF
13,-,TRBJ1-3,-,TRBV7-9,TGTGCCAGCAGCCCGAACGGTGGAAACACCATATATTTT,CASSPNGGNTIYF